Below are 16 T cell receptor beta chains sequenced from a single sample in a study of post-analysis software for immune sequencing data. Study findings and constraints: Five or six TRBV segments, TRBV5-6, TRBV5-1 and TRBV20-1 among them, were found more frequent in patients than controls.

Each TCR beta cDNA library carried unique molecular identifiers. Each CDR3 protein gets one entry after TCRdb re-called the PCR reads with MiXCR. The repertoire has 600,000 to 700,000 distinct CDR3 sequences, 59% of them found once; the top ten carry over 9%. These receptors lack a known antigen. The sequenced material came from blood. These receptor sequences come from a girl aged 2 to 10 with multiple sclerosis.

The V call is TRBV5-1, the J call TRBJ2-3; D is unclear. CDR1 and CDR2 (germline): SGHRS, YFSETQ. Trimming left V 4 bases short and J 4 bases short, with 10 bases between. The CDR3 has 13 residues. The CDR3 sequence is CASSNEVADTQYF. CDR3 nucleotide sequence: TGCGCCAGCAGCAACGAGGTCGCAGATACGCAGTATTTT.

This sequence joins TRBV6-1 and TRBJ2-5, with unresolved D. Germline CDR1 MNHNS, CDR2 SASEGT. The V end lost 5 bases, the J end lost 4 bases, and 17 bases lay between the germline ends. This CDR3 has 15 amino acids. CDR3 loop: CASSRLFTTGETQYF. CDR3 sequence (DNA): TGTGCCAGCAGTCGCTTATTCACCACGGGAGAGACCCAGTACTTC.

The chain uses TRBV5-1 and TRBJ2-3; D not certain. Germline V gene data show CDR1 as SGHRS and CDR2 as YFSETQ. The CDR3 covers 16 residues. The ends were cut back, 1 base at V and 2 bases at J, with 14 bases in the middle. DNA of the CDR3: TGCGCCAGCAGCTTGAGGGCTGATACATTCACAGATACGCAGTATTTT. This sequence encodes CASSLRADTFTDTQYF.

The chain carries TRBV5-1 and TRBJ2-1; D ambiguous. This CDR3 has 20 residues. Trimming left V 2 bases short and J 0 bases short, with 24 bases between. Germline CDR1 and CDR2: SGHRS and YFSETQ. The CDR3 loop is CASSLSGWVSDSSSYNEQFF. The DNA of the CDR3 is TGCGCCAGCAGCTTATCGGGCTGGGTCAGCGACTCGAGCTCCTACAATGAGCAGTTCTTC.

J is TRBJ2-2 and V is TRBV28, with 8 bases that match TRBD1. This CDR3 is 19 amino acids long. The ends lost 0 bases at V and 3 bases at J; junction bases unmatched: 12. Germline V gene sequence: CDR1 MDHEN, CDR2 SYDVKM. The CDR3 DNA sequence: TGTGCCAGCAGTTTATGGGGAGCAGGGGGCGTCATGGACACCGGGGAGCTGTTTTTT. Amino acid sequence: CASSLWGAGGVMDTGELFF.

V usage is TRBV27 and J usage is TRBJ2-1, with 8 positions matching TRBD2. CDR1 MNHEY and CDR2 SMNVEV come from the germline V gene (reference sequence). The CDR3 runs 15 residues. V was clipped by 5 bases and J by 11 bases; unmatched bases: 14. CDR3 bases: TGTGCCAGCAGTCCGCCCCGTCGGACTAGCTTTCAGCAGTTCTTC. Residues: CASSPPRRTSFQQFF.

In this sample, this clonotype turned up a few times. The CDR3 region has the DNA TGTGCCAGCAGTTGGCTCTACAATGAGCAGTTCTTC. Protein product: CASSWLYNEQFF. This rearrangement joins TRBV27 to TRBJ2-1; no clear D. This CDR3 spans 12 amino acids. Germline-derived CDR1 and CDR2 are MNHEY and SMNVEV (reference sequence). V was clipped by 4 bases and J by 3 bases, with 4 bases between them.

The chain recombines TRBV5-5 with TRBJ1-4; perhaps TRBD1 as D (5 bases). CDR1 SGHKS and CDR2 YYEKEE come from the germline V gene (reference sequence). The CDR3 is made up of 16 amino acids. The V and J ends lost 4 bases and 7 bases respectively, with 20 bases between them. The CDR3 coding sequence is TGTGCCAGCAGCCTGTTAGTGGGGGAATGGAGTGAAAAACTGTTTTTT. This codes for CASSLLVGEWSEKLFF.

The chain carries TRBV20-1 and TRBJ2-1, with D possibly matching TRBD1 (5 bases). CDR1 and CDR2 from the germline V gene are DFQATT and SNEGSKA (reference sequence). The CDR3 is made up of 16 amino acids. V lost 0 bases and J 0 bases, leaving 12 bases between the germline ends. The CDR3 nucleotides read TGCAGTGCTAGAGATCAGGGTCGGAGCTCCTACAATGAGCAGTTCTTC. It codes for CSARDQGRSSYNEQFF.

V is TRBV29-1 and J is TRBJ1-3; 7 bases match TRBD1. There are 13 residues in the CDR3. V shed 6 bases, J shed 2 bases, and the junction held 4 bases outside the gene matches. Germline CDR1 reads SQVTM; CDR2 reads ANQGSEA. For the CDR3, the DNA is TGCAGCGTGGTGACAGGGACTGGAAACACCATATATTTT. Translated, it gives CSVVTGTGNTIYF. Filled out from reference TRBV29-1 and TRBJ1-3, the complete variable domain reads SAVISQKPSRDICQRGTSLTIQCQVDSQVTMMFWYRQQPGQSLTLIATANQGSEATYESGFVIDKFPISRPNLTFSTLTVSNMSPEDSSIYLCSVVTGTGNTIYFGEGSWLTVV.

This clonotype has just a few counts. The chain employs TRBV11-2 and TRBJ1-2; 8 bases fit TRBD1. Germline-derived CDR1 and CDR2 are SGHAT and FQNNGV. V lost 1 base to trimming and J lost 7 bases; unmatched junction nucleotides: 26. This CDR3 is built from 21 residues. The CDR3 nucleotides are TGTGCCAGCAGCTTAGTAGGGACAGGAGTCCCCGTAGCGGGTTCTAAACGTGGCTACACCTTC. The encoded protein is CASSLVGTGVPVAGSKRGYTF.

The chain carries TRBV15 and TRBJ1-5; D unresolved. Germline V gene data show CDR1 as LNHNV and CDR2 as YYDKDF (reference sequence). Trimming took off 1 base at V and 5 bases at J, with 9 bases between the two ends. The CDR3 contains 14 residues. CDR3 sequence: CATSRAGPDQPQHF. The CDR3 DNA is TGTGCCACCAGCAGAGCCGGACCAGATCAGCCCCAGCATTTT.

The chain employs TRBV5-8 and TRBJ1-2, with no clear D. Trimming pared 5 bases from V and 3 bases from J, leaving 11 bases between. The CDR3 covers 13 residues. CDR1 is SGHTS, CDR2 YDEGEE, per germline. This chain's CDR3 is CASRTRLDYGYTF. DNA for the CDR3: TGTGCCAGCAGAACTAGGCTCGACTATGGCTACACCTTC. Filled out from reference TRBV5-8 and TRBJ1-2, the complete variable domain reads EAGVTQSPTHLIKTRGQQATLRCSPISGHTSVYWYQQALGLGLQFLLWYDEGEERNRGNFPPRFSGRQFPNYSSELNVNALELEDSALYLCASRTRLDYGYTFGSGTRLTVV.

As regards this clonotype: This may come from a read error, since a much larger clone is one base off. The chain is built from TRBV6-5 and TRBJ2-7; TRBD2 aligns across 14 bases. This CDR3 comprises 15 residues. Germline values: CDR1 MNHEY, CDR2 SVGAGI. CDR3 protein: CASSYGLAGGYKQYF. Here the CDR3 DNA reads TGTGCCAGCAGTTACGGACTAGCGGGAGGCTACAAGCAGTACTTC.

For the CDR3, the DNA is TGTGCCAGCAGCTACTCAGGGGGGCCAGAGACCCAGTACTTC. As protein: CASSYSGGPETQYF. This sequence joins TRBV12-3 or TRBV12-4 and TRBJ2-5; weak D call: TRBD1 (7 bases). V was trimmed by 6 bases and J by 4 bases, leaving 15 bases between them. The CDR3 is 14 residues long.

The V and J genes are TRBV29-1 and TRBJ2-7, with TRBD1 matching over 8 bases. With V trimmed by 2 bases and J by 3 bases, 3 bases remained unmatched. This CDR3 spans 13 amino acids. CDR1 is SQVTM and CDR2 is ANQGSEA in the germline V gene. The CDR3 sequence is CSVETTGGYEQYF. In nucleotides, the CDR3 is TGCAGCGTTGAAACAACAGGGGGCTACGAGCAGTACTTC.